This entry features one TCR beta chain sequence. This clonotype was counted between two and nine times. It lacks a known antigen. No base qualities exist here, and no much larger clone lies one base off it. V lost 3 bases and J lost 5 bases; the stretch between them is 14 bases long. CDR1 and CDR2 were assigned from the germline V gene (reference sequence) as LNHDA and SQIVND. There are 15 amino acids in the CDR3, from cysteine to phenylalanine inclusive. The DNA shown is the 45-base CDR3, in frame from base 1. The TCR beta CDR3 regions were amplified from the RNA transcripts. The first round of RT-PCR for the TCR CDR3 was performed with the HTBI primer set and the Qiagen OneStep RT-PCR kit. A second multiplex PCR round built the libraries, followed by size selection and purification. Paired-end sequencing of the libraries was performed with 100 bp reads on an Illumina HiSeq2000. On the study's bioinformatics: SOAPnuke was used to process the raw data, with reads discarded if the reads contained adapters or uncalled bases, had a mean Phred below 15, or lacked an exact constant-primer or identifier match. High-quality paired reads were merged with COPE v1.2.5, and unique nucleotide sequences were defined as clonotypes. MiTCR v1.1 was used to align clonotypes to the IMGT TRBV, TRBD and TRBJ reference segments. Only V-J combinations with frequency above 0.0001, covering 98% to 99.2% of repertoires, were analysed. The TCS score was defined as F50 (clonal expansion) divided by E x V (chaos), with BLOSUM62-based TCRdist calculated between CDR3 peptides within each V-J. Welch's t-statistics and random forest reduced approximately 520 V-J features to roughly 13, which were used in a naive Bayes classifier (R e1071). Through fastp at Q25 and MiXCR, TCRdb rebuilt clones from the public reads, retaining in-frame beta chains. CDR3 protein duplicates are merged, each entry listing the most common genes and DNA. What appears here as the V and J calls and clone size reflects TCRdb's work, not the paper's. This sample comprises approximately 300,000 distinct CDR3 sequences, about 15% of them detected only once. 55% to 60% of the sample rests with the top ten.

In the ophthalmopathy patients, disease was moderately to severely active, with a Clinical Activity Score of 3 or more, a NOSPECS grade of 4 or more, and a duration of less than 3 months. The study excluded patients with uncontrolled infections, other autoimmune diseases, pregnancy or lactation. Clinical symptoms, serum thyroxine and TRAb, thyroid ultrasound, and orbital computed tomography formed the basis for the diagnoses. Ficoll-Paque density gradient centrifugation was used to isolate PBMCs from around 10 ml of fresh peripheral blood. Total RNA was extracted using Trizol reagent, and RNA quality was assessed on an Agilent 2100 Bioanalyzer. The sample comes from a study of T cells in Graves' hyperthyroidism and ophthalmopathy (dated by TCRdb to about 2019). In the study overall: Peripheral blood was sampled at the time of initial diagnosis, prior to any treatment. To identify TCR V-J signatures that set the groups apart, the researchers used a discovery cohort of roughly 100 patients, made up of 43 with Graves' ophthalmopathy and some 56 with stable Graves' hyperthyroidism. Prospective prediction of ophthalmopathy was tested in an independent validation cohort consisting of under 20 hyperthyroidism patients and around 16 patients who later progressed to ophthalmopathy. For training and testing, the approximately 97 patients in the discovery cohort were randomly divided in a 7:3 ratio. In six Graves' hyperthyroidism patients, the study also compared T-cell repertoires from thyroid tissue with T-cell repertoires from blood. After blood sampling, hyperthyroidism patients were treated with methimazole at a starting dose of 30 mg daily, and ophthalmopathy patients were treated with high-dose intravenous methylprednisolone. The paper reports TCR Vbeta CDR3 sequencing of over 120 peripheral blood samples: around 45 ophthalmopathy, roughly 80 hyperthyroidism and approximately 17 progressor patients. The paper's findings and limits, for the study overall: In validation, progression to ophthalmopathy was predicted by the model with 70.59% sensitivity and 72.22% specificity, a median of about 6.4 months before onset. Sample size was not statistically predetermined, and blinding of investigators to group allocation was not performed. Blood samples also contained most of the expanded thyroid clonotypes (frequency above 0.001), which suggests that blood repertoires may reflect thyroid immune responses. A model built on a 13 V-J signature distinguished ophthalmopathy from stable hyperthyroidism, reaching 85% to 90% sensitivity and 81.08% specificity in cross-validation and 80%/75% in testing.

The rearrangement joined TRBV19 to TRBJ2-1, with TRBD1 tentatively as D gene (5 bases match). The sample consisted of blood. The TCR comes from a woman aged 55-70 years with Graves' ophthalmopathy. Here the CDR3 is given as CASSMRSQGDNEQFF. The DNA reads as follows: TGTGCCAGTAGTATGAGAAGTCAGGGCGACAATGAGCAGTTCTTC. The reference TRBV19 and TRBJ2-1 proteins fill in what lies around the CDR3, so the full variable domain reads DGGITQSPKYLFRKEGQNVTLSCEQNLNHDAMYWYRQDPGQGLRLIYYSQIVNDFQKGDIAEGYSVSREKKESFPLTVTSAQKNPTAFYLCASSMRSQGDNEQFFGPGTRLTVL.